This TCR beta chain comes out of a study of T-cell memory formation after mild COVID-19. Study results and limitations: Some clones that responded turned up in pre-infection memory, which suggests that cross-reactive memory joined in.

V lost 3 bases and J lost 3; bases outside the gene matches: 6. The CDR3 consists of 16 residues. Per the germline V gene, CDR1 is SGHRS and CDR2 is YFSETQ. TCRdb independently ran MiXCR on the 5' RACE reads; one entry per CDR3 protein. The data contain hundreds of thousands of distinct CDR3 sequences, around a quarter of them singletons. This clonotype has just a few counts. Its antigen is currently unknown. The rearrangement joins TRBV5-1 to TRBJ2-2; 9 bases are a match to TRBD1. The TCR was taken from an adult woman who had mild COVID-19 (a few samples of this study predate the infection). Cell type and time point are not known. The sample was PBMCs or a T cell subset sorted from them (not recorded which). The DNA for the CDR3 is TGCGCCAGCAGCTCGGGGACAGGGCCCGACACCGGGGAGCTGTTTTTT. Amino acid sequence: CASSSGTGPDTGELFF.